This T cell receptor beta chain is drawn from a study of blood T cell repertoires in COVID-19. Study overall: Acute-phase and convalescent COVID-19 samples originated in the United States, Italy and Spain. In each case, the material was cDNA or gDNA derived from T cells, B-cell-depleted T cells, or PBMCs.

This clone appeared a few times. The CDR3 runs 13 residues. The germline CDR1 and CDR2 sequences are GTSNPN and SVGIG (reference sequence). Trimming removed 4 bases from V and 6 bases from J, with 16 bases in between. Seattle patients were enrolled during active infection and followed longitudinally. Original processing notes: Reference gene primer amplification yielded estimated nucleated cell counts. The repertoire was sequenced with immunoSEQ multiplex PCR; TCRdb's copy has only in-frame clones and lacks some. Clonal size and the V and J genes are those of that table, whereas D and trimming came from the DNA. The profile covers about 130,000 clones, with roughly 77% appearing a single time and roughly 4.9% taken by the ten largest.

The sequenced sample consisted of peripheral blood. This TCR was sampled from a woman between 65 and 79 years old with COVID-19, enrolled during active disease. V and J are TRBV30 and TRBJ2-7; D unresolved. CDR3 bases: TGTGCCTGGAATCCTCTCCTCCCAGGCGAGCAGTACTTC. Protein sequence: CAWNPLLPGEQYF.